Below, 17 T cell receptor beta chains from the same sample are listed, as sequenced in a study of T cell responses to AZD1222 COVID-19 vaccine. Using immunoSEQ multiplex PCR, the repertoire was profiled, and TCRdb retains in-frame clones only, with some absent. The sample carries 55,000 to 75,000 clones, about 85% recorded once. This material consisted of peripheral blood, taken on day 0 of AZD1222 vaccination. The receptors come from an adult in good health.

The CDR3 loop reads CASSLDSWAVNTEAFF. DNA of the CDR3: TGTGCCAGCAGCTTAGATTCATGGGCTGTGAACACTGAAGCTTTCTTT. This chain uses TRBV11-3 with TRBJ1-1; D not resolved. This CDR3 region has 16 residues. The germline CDR1 and CDR2 sequences are SGHNT and YENEEA. The germline V and J ends were trimmed by 0 bases and 0 bases, with 11 bases remaining between them.

This clone has just one count. The V call is TRBV27, the J call TRBJ2-7; tentatively, D is TRBD1 (6 bases). This CDR3 region has 14 residues. Looked up from germline, CDR1 is MNHEY and CDR2 is SMNVEV (reference sequence). The ends were cut back, 3 bases at V and 3 bases at J, with 12 bases in the middle. The CDR3 bases are TGTGCCAGCAGTTTCTTACAGGGAAGCTACGAGCAGTACTTC. Protein sequence: CASSFLQGSYEQYF.

This clone was detected once. The chain recombines TRBV29-1 with TRBJ1-2; the D gene is possibly TRBD1 (6 bases). Germline-derived CDR1 and CDR2 are SQVTM and ANQGSEA. Deletions cut 7 bases from V and 5 bases from J, with 14 bases between. The CDR3 sequence is 12 residues long. The CDR3 loop reads CSGGDKAYGYTF. The CDR3 coding sequence is TGCAGCGGGGGGGACAAAGCATATGGCTACACCTTC.

This clone appeared once. The chain links TRBV11-2 to TRBJ1-2; D gene unclear. The V gene lost 0 bases and the J gene lost 4 bases, with 12 bases spanning the gap. This CDR3 has 15 amino acids. Germline CDR1 and CDR2: SGHAT and FQNNGV. The CDR3 protein is CASSLDRDPRYGYTF. DNA for the CDR3: TGTGCCAGCAGCTTAGATCGCGACCCGCGCTATGGCTACACCTTC.

The rearrangement joins TRBV10-2 to TRBJ1-6; D is possibly TRBD1 (5 bases). The CDR3 has 15 amino acids. The V and J ends lost 2 bases and 8 bases respectively, with 13 bases between them. Germline V gene lookup returns CDR1 WSHSY and CDR2 SAAADI. For the CDR3, the DNA is TGCGCCAGCAGTGAGATTGGGGGAGGGGATTCACCCCTCCACTTT. It codes for CASSEIGGGDSPLHF.

V usage is TRBV7-9 and J usage is TRBJ2-1, with 7 bases aligning to TRBD1. Germline CDR1 reads SEHNR; CDR2 reads FQNEAQ (reference sequence). The CDR3 runs 13 residues. V gave up 3 bases and J gave up 15 bases; unmatched junction bases: 11. The CDR3 bases are TGTGCCAGCAGCTTGGACAGGACCTACGGTCGGTTCTTC. This gives the protein CASSLDRTYGRFF.

The chain combines TRBV2 with TRBJ1-3; D remains unclear. CDR1 is SNHLY, CDR2 FYNNEI, per germline. The CDR3 length is 16 residues. With 7 bases removed from V and 0 bases from J, the gap between germline ends came to 16 bases. CDR3 DNA: TGTGCCAGCATCCGCTCTTGGGAAACCTCTGGAAACACCATATATTTT. Translated, it gives CASIRSWETSGNTIYF.

The chain has TRBV9 and TRBJ2-3, with D perhaps matching TRBD1 or TRBD2 (5 bases each). CDR1 SGDLS and CDR2 YYNGEE come from the germline V gene. The V and J ends lost 4 bases and 3 bases respectively, with 15 bases between them. This CDR3 has 15 residues. The CDR3 reads CASSLSWGLTDTQYF. DNA of the CDR3: TGTGCCAGCAGCCTCTCGTGGGGGTTGACAGATACGCAGTATTTT.

The chain carries TRBV7-8 and TRBJ2-2, with a weak D call TRBD2 (5 bases). CDR3 size: 14 residues. Germline assignment: CDR1 SGHVS and CDR2 FQNEAQ. V was trimmed by 1 base and J by 7 bases, leaving 10 bases between them. The CDR3 region has the DNA TGTGCCAGCAGCTTAGGAGGGATGTTCGGGGAGCTGTTTTTT. This encodes CASSLGGMFGELFF.

The chain uses TRBV7-9 and TRBJ2-7; D remains unclear. Trimming removed 2 bases from V and 1 base from J, with 6 bases in between. The CDR3 length is 13 residues. Germline V gene sequence: CDR1 SEHNR, CDR2 FQNEAQ (reference sequence). The CDR3 reads CASSLTLSYEQYF. The CDR3 DNA sequence: TGTGCCAGCAGCTTAACACTTTCCTACGAGCAGTACTTC.

The V gene is TRBV24-1, the J gene TRBJ1-1, with 7 nucleotides matching TRBD1. The CDR3 has 15 amino acids. V was pared by 0 bases and J by 8 bases, with 8 bases of the junction left unmatched. CDR1 KGHDR and CDR2 SFDVKD come from the germline V gene. The CDR3: CATSDLRAGGNEAFF. Here the CDR3 DNA reads TGTGCCACCAGTGATTTGAGGGCAGGGGGTAACGAAGCTTTCTTT.

The chain couples TRBV25-1 to TRBJ1-3, with D perhaps TRBD1 (6 bases). Trimming took off 7 bases at V and 0 bases at J, with 13 bases between the two ends. This CDR3 is 15 amino acids long. Germline CDR1 reads MGHDK; CDR2 reads SYGVNS. CDR3 region: CASNSGVNSGNTIYF. The CDR3, as DNA: TGTGCCAGCAACTCAGGGGTTAACTCTGGAAACACCATATATTTT. Based on the CDR3 plus reference TRBV25-1 and TRBJ1-3, the full variable domain is EADIYQTPRYLVIGTGKKITLECSQTMGHDKMYWYQQDPGMELHLIHYSYGVNSTEKGDLSSESTVSRIRTEHFPLTLESARPSHTSQYLCASNSGVNSGNTIYFGEGSWLTVV.

This rearrangement joins TRBV5-1 to TRBJ1-2; D perhaps matches TRBD1 (6 bases). The length of the CDR3 is 12 residues. Germline loops: CDR1 SGHRS, CDR2 YFSETQ. Trimming took 4 bases from V and 4 from J, leaving 8 bases between them. This CDR3 is CASSQQGYGYTF. CDR3 nucleotide sequence: TGCGCCAGCAGCCAACAGGGCTATGGCTACACCTTC.

This clone was seen only once. The chain uses TRBV7-9 and TRBJ2-4; no firm D call. This CDR3 spans 13 amino acids. Germline CDR1 and CDR2: SEHNR and FQNEAQ (reference sequence). The V end lost 2 bases, the J end lost 6 bases, and 8 bases lay between the germline ends. The CDR3 DNA is TGTGCCAGCAGCTTAAGGTCGGCAAACATTCAGTACTTC. It yields the protein CASSLRSANIQYF. The full variable domain, with the rest looked up from reference TRBV7-9 and TRBJ2-4, is DTGVSQNPRHKITKRGQNVTFRCDPISEHNRLYWYRQTLGQGPEFLTYFQNEAQLEKSRLLSDRFSAERPKGSFSTLEIQRTEQGDSAMYLCASSLRSANIQYFGAGTRLSVL.

This chain joins TRBV24-1 and TRBJ2-1, with D hard to call. Germline V lookup: CDR1 KGHDR, CDR2 SFDVKD. The CDR3 extends over 14 amino acids. The germline V and J ends were trimmed by 5 bases and 9 bases, with 16 bases remaining between them. CDR3 loop: CATSGTAWEGEQFF. CDR3 coding DNA: TGTGCCACCAGTGGCACGGCTTGGGAAGGTGAGCAGTTCTTC.

CDR3 loop: CATSVTSDAGELFF. DNA of the CDR3: TGTGCCACCAGTGTCACTTCAGACGCCGGGGAGCTGTTTTTT. This sequence joins TRBV24-1 and TRBJ2-2, with D unresolved. The CDR3 covers 14 residues. The germline V and J ends were trimmed by 5 bases and 6 bases, with 12 bases remaining between them. In germline, CDR1 is KGHDR, CDR2 SFDVKD.

The chain employs TRBV5-1 and TRBJ1-3, with D maybe TRBD1 (6 bases). V was trimmed by 2 bases and J by 2 bases, leaving 11 bases between them. Germline CDR1 reads SGHRS; CDR2 reads YFSETQ. The CDR3 loop spans 15 amino acids. The CDR3 DNA reads TGCGCCAGCAGCTTTCGTGGGGACACTGGAAACACCATATATTTT. This encodes CASSFRGDTGNTIYF.